The T cell receptor (beta chain) described here comes from a study of cytotoxic CD8 clonotypes in ibrutinib-treated CLL (dated by TCRdb to about 2021). Regarding the research as a whole: The cohort was composed of 11 relapsed/refractory and roughly 16 treatment-naive patients; IGHV unmutated status was identified in some 17 patients. Responses were partial in around 25 patients and complete in 2; after median about 68 months follow-up, some 14 stayed in remission and around 12 progressed. The response samples were drawn at a median of approximately 12 months into treatment, with a range of roughly 6 to 36 months. An average of around 250,000 productive templates and 94,082 productive rearrangements was obtained per sample. Longitudinal samples were available for about 30% of the roughly 90 trial participants. Cryopreserved peripheral blood mononuclear cells were obtained prior to treatment, at the time of response, and at either disease progression or sustained remission. All remission and progressive disease samples were collected while patients were still receiving ibrutinib. Results and caveats for the whole study, not just this receptor: Public clonotypes were rare and either shrank or stayed stable during treatment, and the rise in clonality at ibrutinib response reflected expansion of private clonotypes. Clonality rose at ibrutinib response, remained stable during sustained remission, and dropped back toward baseline at progression. Sampling times were not matched between sustained-remission and progressing patients, and lymph node repertoires were not studied. Baseline clonality exceeded that of age-matched healthy donors and correlated strongly with circulating CD8+ T-cell counts.

V is cut back by 6 bases and J by 7 bases, with 17 bases in the junction unmatched. Taken from the germline V gene, the CDR1 and CDR2 loops are SQVTM and ANQGSEA. Including the terminal cysteine and phenylalanine, the CDR3 comprises 15 residues. The entry retains the CDR3 DNA only, 45 bases that are in frame from base 1. On a MiSeq, deep resolution sequencing aimed for a depth between 1 in 1 million and 1 in 200,000 T cells, with each clonotype covered approximately 9.2x on average. TCR beta libraries were generated with the immunoSEQ hsTCRB Kit. On the authors' methods: Data were analyzed with ImmunoSEQ Data Assistant and ImmunoSEQ Analyzer, with V, D and J genes assigned per IMGT definitions. Clonality was computed as one minus normalized Shannon entropy of productive rearrangement frequencies, ranging from 0 to 1. Public clonotype analysis was restricted to overrepresented clonotypes comprising at least 0.05% of each patient's repertoire. Some twelve repertoires from age-matched healthy donors, obtained from immuneACCESS, served as clonality controls. The source is immuneACCESS, and TCRdb retained only in-frame sequences with V and J called. Part of the clones is not carried over; for the studies checked, unresolved V genes explain less than half of this, and the remainder is unexplained. V and J calls and clone size are those listed in that table; D and trimming were worked out from the DNA. The table for this sample lists 97,000 or so clones; approximately 82% of them were counted only once. The top ten clones comprise around 32% of the sample.

Reading the label with the study, this specimen's time point is: eleven to twelve months on ibrutinib. For TCR beta library preparation, approximately 1.9 micrograms of genomic DNA was extracted from cryopreserved PBMCs. High-throughput TCR beta sequencing was performed on longitudinal blood samples from CLL patients receiving ibrutinib monotherapy. The patients were enrolled in a single-center, open-label phase 2 trial of ibrutinib monotherapy. Remarks on this clone: Its antigen is unknown. The record has no base qualities; no much larger clone is one base away.

The rearrangement joined TRBV29-1 to TRBJ1-1; the junction holds 7 bases that match TRBD1. Here the sequenced sample was PBMCs, taken after 12 months of ibrutinib treatment. This TCR derives from a human donor with chronic lymphocytic leukemia. This receptor has the CDR3 CSVTAGGKWTLEAFF. In nucleotide form, the sequence is TGCAGCGTCACAGCAGGGGGAAAATGGACACTTGAAGCTTTCTTT.